The rows below give T cell receptor beta chains drawn from one sample of a study of beta chain features in type 1 diabetes. The table came from immunoSEQ multiplex PCR; TCRdb's copy has only in-frame clones and leaves some out. The repertoire includes 400,000 or so clones, roughly 9.8% of them detected once, and about 0.64% sits in the top ten. Source material: central memory CD4+ T cells from blood. These receptors were obtained from a man aged 30-40 years with type 1 diabetes. The CDR3 runs from the conserved cysteine through the conserved F or W.

TRBJ2-2 | TRBV4-2 | CAAKGAGELFF
TRBJ2-3 | TRBV28 | CASSFGASGRTDTQYF
TRBJ2-3 | TRBV21-1 | CASSKAKDRACLSPCSTDTQYF
TRBJ1-1 | TRBV2 | CASSLRTGDALAFF
TRBJ1-1 | TRBV13 | CASSLRRTGRSEAFF
TRBJ1-1 | TRBV10-2 | CASRGQRTNTEAFF
TRBJ2-5 | TRBV6-1 | CASSADRGGETQYF
TRBJ2-2 | TRBV7-2 | CASSLYAPGQGSGGELFF
TRBJ2-7 | TRBV6-6 | CASSLRQGYEQYF
TRBJ2-7 | TRBV2 | CASSATNYEQYF
TRBJ2-3 | TRBV7-7 | CASSLRTAGTDTQYF
TRBJ1-1 | TRBV6-5 | CASSFTVNTEAFF
TRBJ1-2 | TRBV30 | CAWRVQGAAGGYTF
TRBJ2-7 | TRBV5-4 | CASSLGGTYEQYF
TRBJ2-1 | TRBV5-6 | CASSLHHSPYNEQFF
TRBJ2-3 | TRBV19 | CASRAVGNADTQYF
TRBJ1-4 | TRBV4-2 | CASSQAAAATNEKLFF
TRBJ2-7 | TRBV5-6 | CASSRTISREYEQYF
TRBJ1-4 | TRBV18 | CASSLSTASNEKLFF
TRBJ2-4 | TRBV13 | CASSSLRRLAGGKNIQYF
TRBJ2-5 | TRBV30 | CAWRLAGPLGETQYF
TRBJ1-5 | TRBV19 | CAAGGRLLNGQPQHF
TRBJ2-7 | TRBV18 | CASSPPSSYEQYF
TRBJ2-3 | TRBV7-9 | CASRPGRLASTDTQYF
TRBJ2-2 | TRBV9 | CASSVRGRIGYGTGELFF
TRBJ1-1 | TRBV18 | CASSPPDGSYAFF
TRBJ1-2 | TRBV7-8 | CASSPQGTGYGYTF
TRBJ2-5 | TRBV5-5 | CASSLGVGAAGGETQYF
TRBJ2-7 | TRBV6-5 | CASLDFPKYF
TRBJ2-5 | TRBV6-1 | CASREFSGSRGAQYF
TRBJ2-7 | TRBV25-1 | CASSEPTDRSYEQYF
TRBJ2-6 | TRBV7-2 | CASSWQGDSGANVLTF
TRBJ2-1 | TRBV2 | CASSLDRSSYNEQFF
TRBJ2-5 | TRBV10-3 | CAISAVAGVGETQYF
TRBJ2-5 | TRBV11-2 | CAFSRGVGAQYF
TRBJ2-3 | TRBV5-1 | CASSSGLEGDTQYF
TRBJ2-7 | TRBV11-2 | CASSFIYEQYF
TRBJ1-5 | TRBV28 | CASSWDSRNQPQHF
TRBJ1-4 | TRBV30 | CAWSAAGGHGEKLFF
TRBJ2-3 | TRBV6-1 | CASSEGGQTQYF
TRBJ1-2 | TRBV6-5 | CASSYSAGTEHGYTF